This T cell receptor (beta chain) stems from a study of T cell clones after liver transplantation (dated by TCRdb to about 2019). Concerning the study at large: The samples were obtained from ITN030ST, a randomized trial that attempted immunosuppression withdrawal within 2 years after liver transplantation. Donor-reactive T cell clones were identified using TCRbeta sequencing after a pre-transplant mixed lymphocyte reaction and were then followed in post-transplant blood. Third party-reactive TCRbeta sequences were also identified from pre-transplant MLRs to serve as an antigen-independent comparator for donor-reactive sequences. Of the eight recipients, a few were HCV-positive, while the remaining recipients had been transplanted for non-autoimmune, non-viral indications. Subjects received no induction therapy and standard immunosuppression until randomization at 12-24 months post-transplant. To count as tolerant, a recipient had to stay completely off immunosuppression for at least one year without liver enzymes climbing beyond twice the upper limit of normal. Blood samples were collected pre-transplant, pre-randomization before withdrawal, and post-randomization after either complete withdrawal or failed withdrawal. Of the 8 liver transplant recipients making up the studied cohort, 3 were classified as tolerant and 5 as non-tolerant.

Study-wide conclusions, independent of this receptor: Donor-reactive sequences declined more than third party-reactive ones, suggesting partial antigen-specific deletion unrelated to withdrawal success. In 5 of 8 subjects, circulating donor-reactive CD4 TCRbeta sequences decreased significantly after transplant, regardless of tolerance or HCV status. In a couple of subjects, low numbers of available donor cells limited the measurable donor-reactive repertoire. After accounting for repertoire turnover, donor-reactive detection was significantly reduced in 7 of 8 subjects for CD4 and 8 of 8 for CD8. Because of small, heterogeneous patient numbers and non-standardized post-transplant time points, the conclusions were only preliminary. Without allograft tissue specimens, donor-reactive T cells may have migrated into the graft rather than being deleted.

CDR1 and CDR2, per the germline V gene, are SGHRS and YFSETQ. The junction carries 12 bases between V and J, which are trimmed by 0 bases and 6 bases respectively. Inclusive of the bounding cysteine and phenylalanine, the CDR3 is 15 residues long. Of all the DNA, just the CDR3 is kept, 45 bases in frame from base 1. This specimen's time point label, interpreted: pre-transplant. Thawed unstimulated PBMCs were stained for CD3, CD4 and CD8 and FACS-sorted into CD3+CD4+ and CD3+CD8+ populations. All 8 studied subjects were randomized to withdrawal of immunosuppression. Genomic DNA was isolated with the Qiagen DNeasy Blood and Tissue Kit. As for this clone: It lacks a known antigen. Per-nucleotide qualities are absent, and no much larger clonotype sits a single base away.

High-throughput TCRbeta CDR3 sequencing of frozen genomic DNA was performed by immunoSEQ, with PCR amplification, mapping, bias correction and internal controls included. Per the source publication's procedure: Productive rearrangements were retained, and unique TCRbeta sequences were defined by the CDR3 nucleotide sequence together with the V and J gene. A sequence counted as donor-reactive only if the sequence showed at least 5-fold expansion in CFSE-low cells compared with unstimulated pre-transplant cells and had a frequency of at least 0.01%. Minimum frequency thresholds were set for each subject based on the unstimulated sample with the lowest template count, ensuring at least 90% detection power. Repertoire turnover was measured by Jensen-Shannon divergence between the top 1000 TCRbeta sequences post- and pre-transplant. Two-sided Fisher's exact tests were used to test for changes in how often donor-reactive sequences were detected. TCRdb holds this immuneACCESS table with in-frame rearrangements only. Some clones are missing; in checked studies, unresolved V genes explain under half, and the rest has no known cause. The V and J calls and clone size come from that table; D and trimming were worked out from the DNA. Recorded for this sample are nearly 55,000 clones; approximately 84% of them occurred a single time. Clones ranked in the top ten supply 8% to 9.5% of the sample.

The specimen comprised CD4+ T cells from blood, sampled before liver transplant. The sequence links TRBV5-1 to TRBJ2-2; no D gene can be assigned with confidence. This sequence originates from a human donor who received a liver transplant. The CDR3 has the sequence CASSLDLRSPGELFF. In nucleotides, the sequence is TGCGCCAGCAGCTTGGACCTTAGATCCCCCGGGGAGCTGTTTTTT. The full variable domain, completed from the reference TRBV5-1 and TRBJ2-2 proteins outside the CDR3, reads KAGVTQTPRYLIKTRGQQVTLSCSPISGHRSVSWYQQTPGQGLQFLFEYFSETQRNKGNFPGRFSGRQFSNSRSEMNVSTLELGDSALYLCASSLDLRSPGELFFGEGSRLTVL.